This TCR beta chain came from a study of T cell responses to AZD1222 COVID-19 vaccine. CDR1 is KGHDR and CDR2 is SFDVKD in the germline V gene. This CDR3 spans 14 amino acids. The ends were cut back, 5 bases at V and 2 bases at J, with 10 bases in the middle. The table came from immunoSEQ multiplex PCR; TCRdb's copy has only in-frame clones and leaves some out. The sample records 100,000 to 150,000 clones, approximately 90% being singletons. This clone was detected only once. The antigen is unknown. Points from the study as a whole: At baseline, seropositivity was found in only a handful of AZD1222 recipients.

The sequenced sample was peripheral blood, obtained 28 days after the second AZD1222 dose. The rearrangement uses TRBV24-1 and TRBJ2-3; TRBD1 or TRBD2 may be the D gene (5 bases each). The receptor comes from an adult who received the AZD1222 COVID-19 vaccine. Here the CDR3 DNA reads TGTGCCACCAGTGTCGGGGCTTACACAGATACGCAGTATTTT. Its protein product is CATSVGAYTDTQYF.